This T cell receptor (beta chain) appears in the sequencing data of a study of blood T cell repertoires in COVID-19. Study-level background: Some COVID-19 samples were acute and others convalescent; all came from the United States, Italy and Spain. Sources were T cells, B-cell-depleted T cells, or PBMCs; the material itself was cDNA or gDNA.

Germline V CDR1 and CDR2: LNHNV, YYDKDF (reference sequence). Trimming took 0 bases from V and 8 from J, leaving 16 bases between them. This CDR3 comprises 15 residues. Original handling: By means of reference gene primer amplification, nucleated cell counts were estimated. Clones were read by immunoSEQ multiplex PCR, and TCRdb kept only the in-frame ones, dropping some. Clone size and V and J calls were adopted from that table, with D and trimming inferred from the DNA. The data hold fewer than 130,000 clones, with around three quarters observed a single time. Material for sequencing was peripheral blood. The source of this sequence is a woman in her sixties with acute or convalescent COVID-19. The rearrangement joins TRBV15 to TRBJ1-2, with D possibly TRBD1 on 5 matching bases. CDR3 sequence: CATSRDTAAGVGYTF. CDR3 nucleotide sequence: TGTGCCACCAGCAGAGATACGGCGGCGGGGGTCGGCTACACCTTC.